The TCR beta chain described here comes from a study of molecular identifiers for immune sequencing clone quantification (dated by TCRdb to the late 2010s). About the full investigation: In a replicate experiment, RNA from around 18,000 or 91,000 naive CD8 T cells was split into five aliquots, four of which were sequenced. This methods study benchmarked molecular-identifier clustering-based TCR repertoire sequencing (MIDCIRS) and TCR RNA copy counting, using CD8 T cells to do so.

Library generation was performed with PCR. TCRdb records Illumina HiSeq 4000 as the sequencer. Bulk TCR libraries were prepared as previously described, using TCR primers listed in Table S5. The Qiagen AllPrep DNA/RNA kit was used to purify total RNA. Before analysis, reads from multiple sequencing runs of the same library were pooled. As for the original processing: Reads were retained only if an exact TCR constant sequence was present, and the retained reads were trimmed to 150 nt and grouped according to their 12-nt molecular barcodes. Reads inside each barcode group were sub-clustered using a 15% Levenshtein threshold, and a quality-weighted consensus sequence was constructed for each RNA molecule. Non-functional sequences were removed, as were lower-count sequences one edit away from another. Barcode sub-clusters with fewer than 20% of the maximum read count were removed, based on fitting two negative binomial distributions. TCRdb handled the public reads itself, with Q25 trimming in fastp and clone calling in MiXCR, and kept productive beta chains. Under each unique CDR3 protein, matching rows form one entry showing the most common genes and DNA. In this record, the V and J calls reflect TCRdb's handling and not the investigators' own analysis. The sample data list about 60,000 distinct CDR3 sequences, and around 17% of these were observed just once. In total, the top ten clones hold approximately 1.5% of the sample.

Study-wide conclusions, independent of this receptor: Modeling gave roughly 2.9 recovered TCR RNA copies per cell versus about 10 by digital PCR, implying around 30% capture efficiency. Highly expanded clone sizes could be underestimated if identical TCR molecules share a barcode. When barcode sub-clustering was omitted, TCR diversity was inflated by chimeric consensus sequences, with chimeras reaching as high as 47%. The naive libraries included spiked-in Jurkat TCR RNA (roughly 9 copies' worth), and this RNA is not part of the donor repertoire. A single cell's worth of spiked-in Jurkat TCR RNA was reported detectable even among one million naive CD8 T cells. In CMV-specific effector cells, over 99% of molecules were held by clones above 20 RNA copies, whereas under 1% of molecules were held by such clones in naive cells.

This clonotype has ten or more counts. Its antigen is unknown. No base quality information exists; no much larger clone differs at one position. From a lookup of the germline V gene, CDR1 and CDR2 are SQVTM and ANQGSEA. Unmatched junction bases come to 2, with V trimmed by 1 base and J by 4 bases. Its CDR3 holds 15 amino acids, cysteine through phenylalanine. Only the CDR3 part of the read is kept: 45 bases, read in frame from the first base. Libraries of naive CD8 T cells were built from anywhere between roughly 17,000 and 1,000,000 sorted cells, with 10%, 30% or 50% of the purified RNA used. Naive CD8 T cells were FACS-sorted as CD8+CD4-CCR7+CD45RA+ on a BD FACSAria II into RLT Plus buffer. To test detection sensitivity, Jurkat RNA equivalent to more than 9 TCR copies was spiked into samples of roughly 20,000-1,000,000 naive CD8 T cells. Enrichment of CD8 T cells was done with RosetteSep CD8+ T Cell Enrichment Cocktail plus Ficoll-Paque, and ACK red cell lysis came afterward.

This receptor chain uses TRBV29-1 and TRBJ2-3; a stretch of 13 junction bases matches TRBD2. Sequenced: naive CD8+ T cells from blood, with Jurkat cell RNA spiked in. In light of the paper, this sample's cell subset or site label describes: FACS-sorted CD8+CD4-CCR7+CD45RA+ naive T cells. The source is a human donor in good health. Some libraries in this study had Jurkat cell RNA spiked in. The nucleotides are TGCAGCGTTGAAGGGACTAGCGGGAGCGCAGATACGCAGTATTTT. Translated, it gives CSVEGTSGSADTQYF.